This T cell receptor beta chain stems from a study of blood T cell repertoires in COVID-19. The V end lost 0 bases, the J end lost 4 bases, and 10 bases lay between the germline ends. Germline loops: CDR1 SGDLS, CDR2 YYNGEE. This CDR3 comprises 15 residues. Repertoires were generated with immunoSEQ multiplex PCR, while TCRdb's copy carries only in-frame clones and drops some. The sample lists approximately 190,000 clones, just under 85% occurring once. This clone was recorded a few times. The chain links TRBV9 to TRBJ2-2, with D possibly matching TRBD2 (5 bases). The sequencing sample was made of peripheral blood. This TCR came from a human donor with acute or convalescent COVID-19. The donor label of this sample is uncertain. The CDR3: CASSVAAGITGELFF. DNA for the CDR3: TGTGCCAGCAGCGTAGCTGCGGGTATCACCGGGGAGCTGTTTTTT. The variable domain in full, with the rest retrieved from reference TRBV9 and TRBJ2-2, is DSGVTQTPKHLITATGQRVTLRCSPRSGDLSVYWYQQSLDQGLQFLIQYYNGEERAKGNILERFSAQQFPDLHSELNLSSLELGDSALYFCASSVAAGITGELFFGEGSRLTVL.